This TCR beta chain was identified in a study of blood T cell repertoires in COVID-19. Clones were read by immunoSEQ multiplex PCR, and TCRdb kept only the in-frame ones, dropping some. Seen here are fewer than 90,000 clones, 90% observed once, and the top ten hold roughly 6.8%. The V end lost 0 bases, the J end lost 5 bases, and 5 bases lay between the germline ends. The CDR3 length is 13 residues. The V gene's germline CDR1 is SGHAT and CDR2 FQDESV (reference sequence). This clonotype originated in a woman aged 80 or older with active COVID-19. The chain links TRBV11-1 to TRBJ2-1; D is ambiguous. Material: peripheral blood. CDR3 sequence (DNA): TGTGCCAGCAGCTTAGCGCAGAACAATGAGCAGTTCTTC. The encoded protein is CASSLAQNNEQFF.